This section outlines one T cell receptor beta chain sequence together with its context. The sample comes from a study of blood T cell repertoires in COVID-19. The CDR3 consists of 14 residues. Germline values: CDR1 SGHRS, CDR2 YFSETQ. V trimming: 1 base; J trimming: 7 bases; junction bases outside the gene matches: 4. Sequencing used immunoSEQ multiplex PCR; TCRdb keeps in-frame clones, though not all of them. The data show 130,000 to 150,000 clones, with about 86% seen just once and approximately 9.1% held by the top ten. The specimen was PBMCs or T cells enriched from blood (not recorded which). The TCR comes from a man aged 50 to 59 who had recovered from COVID-19. The chain links TRBV5-1 to TRBJ1-4; 7 nucleotides match TRBD1. CDR3 residues: CASSLSGQSEKLFF. As DNA, the CDR3 is TGCGCCAGCAGCTTGTCGGGACAGAGTGAAAAACTGTTTTTT.